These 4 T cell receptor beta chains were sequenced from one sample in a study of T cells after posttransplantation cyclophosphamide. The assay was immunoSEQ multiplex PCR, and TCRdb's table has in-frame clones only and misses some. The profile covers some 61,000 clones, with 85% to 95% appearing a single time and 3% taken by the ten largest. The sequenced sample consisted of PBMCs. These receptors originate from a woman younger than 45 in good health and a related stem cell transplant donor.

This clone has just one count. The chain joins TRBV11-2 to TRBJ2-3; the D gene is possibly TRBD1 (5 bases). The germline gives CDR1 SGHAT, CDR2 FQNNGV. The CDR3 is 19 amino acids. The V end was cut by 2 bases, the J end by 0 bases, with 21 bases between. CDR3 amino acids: CASSLPKGAGKYSTDTQYF. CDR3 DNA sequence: TGTGCCAGCAGCTTACCCAAAGGGGCAGGGAAATATAGCACAGATACGCAGTATTTT.

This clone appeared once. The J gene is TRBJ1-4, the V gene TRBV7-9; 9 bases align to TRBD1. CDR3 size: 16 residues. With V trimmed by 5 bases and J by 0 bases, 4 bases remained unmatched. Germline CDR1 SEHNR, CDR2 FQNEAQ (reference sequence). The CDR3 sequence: CASSIRQGATNEKLFF. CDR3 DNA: TGTGCCAGCAGCATCAGACAGGGGGCAACTAATGAAAAACTGTTTTTT.

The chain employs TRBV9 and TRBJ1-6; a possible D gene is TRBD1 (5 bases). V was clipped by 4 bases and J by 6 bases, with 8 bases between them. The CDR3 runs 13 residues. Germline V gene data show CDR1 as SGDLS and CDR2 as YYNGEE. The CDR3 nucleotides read TGTGCCAGCAGCTTTGACAGTAATTCACCCCTCCACTTT. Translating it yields CASSFDSNSPLHF.

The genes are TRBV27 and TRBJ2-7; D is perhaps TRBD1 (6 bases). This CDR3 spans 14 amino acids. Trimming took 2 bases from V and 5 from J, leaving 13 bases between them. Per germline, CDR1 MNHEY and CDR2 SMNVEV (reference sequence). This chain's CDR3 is CASSLSRGLDEQYF. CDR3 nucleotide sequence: TGTGCCAGCAGTTTAAGCAGGGGCCTGGACGAGCAGTACTTC.